This TCR beta chain is from a study of breast tumors, draining lymph nodes, adjacent tissues. In the case of this clonotype: The antigen remains undetermined. The DNA is left out, because the CDR3 cannot be placed on it with certainty; the CDR3 is given as TCRdb lists it.

Germline-derived CDR1 and CDR2 are SGHNT and YENEEA. The CDR3 is made up of 18 amino acids, end residues included. The lymph nodes were axillary draining lymph nodes from breast cancer patients. Each CDR3 protein is one row after TCRdb ran MiXCR on the multiplex PCR reads. Of about 94,000 distinct CDR3 sequences in the sample, over 25% are singletons; the top ten hold over 8%. Whole-study findings and limits: Compared with basal-like, luminal-like tumors shared significantly more repertoire with nontumor tissue. Tumor TCR diversity was below lymph nodes but above nontumor tissue. The lymph node origin of tumor T cells was framed as consistent with a hypothesis, not demonstrated.

The specimen sequenced was axillary lymph node tissue. The chain uses TRBV11-3 and TRBJ1-2; the DNA was not used to check the table's D call, TRBD1. The source of this sequence is a female donor with breast cancer. Some clones in this sample may be carry-over from other donors' samples. The CDR3 reads CASSFYICSAGGQNGYTF.